Listed below are T cell receptor beta chains from one sample, sequenced in a study of T cells in Graves' hyperthyroidism and ophthalmopathy. TCRdb passed the multiplex PCR reads through MiXCR, listing each CDR3 protein once. The table includes around 700,000 distinct CDR3 sequences, about a third detected once. Sequencing was carried out using blood. These receptors came from a woman in her forties with Graves' hyperthyroidism. CDR3s include the opening cysteine and the closing phenylalanine or tryptophan. D genes are given only for firm matches. A row's size may be missing; if present it is once, few, many or a size class.

CDR3,DNA,size,D,V,J
CASRTGGIETQYF,TGTGCCAGCAGAACGGGAGGGATTGAGACCCAGTACTTC,many,TRBD2,TRBV6-5,TRBJ2-5
CSVSSGEGTQYF,TGCAGCGTTTCCAGCGGGGAGGGGACCCAGTACTTC,once,TRBD2,TRBV29-1,TRBJ2-5
CASSSRPMNSWNYGYTF,TGTGCCAGCAGCTCAAGACCAATGAACAGCTGGAACTATGGCTACACCTTC,.,.,TRBV7-9,TRBJ1-2
CAWSGRGSSYEQYF,TGTGCCTGGAGTGGCAGGGGAAGCTCCTACGAGCAGTACTTC,.,.,TRBV30,TRBJ2-7
CASSYSRNVDTEAFF,TGTGCCAGCAGTTACTCGAGGAATGTAGACACTGAAGCTTTCTTT,many,.,TRBV6-5,TRBJ1-1
CASSYTGSGQETQYF,TGTGCCAGCAGCTATACAGGGTCGGGCCAAGAGACCCAGTACTTC,.,.,TRBV5-4,TRBJ2-5
CASTPEAGGLSYEQYF,TGTGCCAGCACCCCCGAAGCGGGGGGGCTTTCCTACGAGCAGTACTTC,many,TRBD2,TRBV7-2,TRBJ2-7
CASSSTWDPGSPLHF,TGTGCCAGCAGCTCCACCTGGGACCCTGGGTCACCCCTCCACTTT,many,.,TRBV7-2,TRBJ1-6
CASGLVQGGGYGYTF,TGTGCTAGTGGTTTGGTCCAGGGGGGAGGCTATGGCTACACCTTC,.,TRBD1,TRBV12-5,TRBJ1-2
CASSYTTGGSQPQHF,TGTGCCAGCAGTTACACGACAGGGGGTTCCCAGCCCCAGCATTTT,many,TRBD1,TRBV6-6,TRBJ1-5
CSVGEPTTATYEQYF,TGCAGCGTTGGAGAACCAACGACAGCCACCTACGAGCAGTACTTC,.,.,TRBV29-1,TRBJ2-7
CSATRQAGVGEQYF,TGCAGCGCCACCCGTCAGGCGGGAGTAGGAGAGCAGTACTTC,many,TRBD2,TRBV29-1,TRBJ2-7
CASRFAANTGGSEAFF,TGTGCCAGCAGGTTTGCGGCCAACACCGGGGGCTCTGAAGCTTTCTTT,once,.,TRBV7-9,TRBJ1-1
CATRLGQGTGQPQHF,TGTGCCACCAGACTCGGACAGGGAACGGGTCAGCCCCAGCATTTT,many,TRBD1,TRBV10-3,TRBJ1-5
CASSLARDGANQPQHF,TGTGCCAGCAGCTTAGCGCGGGACGGGGCCAATCAGCCCCAGCATTTT,many,.,TRBV7-8,TRBJ1-5
CASESGASGGSYEQYF,TGTGCCAGCGAATCCGGGGCTAGCGGGGGTTCCTACGAGCAGTACTTC,.,TRBD2,TRBV7-2,TRBJ2-7
CASSLAGAGGGEQYF,TGTGCCAGCAGCCTGGCCGGAGCGGGAGGTGGTGAGCAGTACTTC,few,TRBD2,TRBV7-2,TRBJ2-7
CASSPSMNTEAFF,TGTGCCAGCAGCCCCTCCATGAACACTGAAGCTTTCTTT,many,.,TRBV7-2,TRBJ1-1
CASSGGGRGYTF,TGTGCCAGCAGTGGAGGGGGCAGGGGCTACACCTTC,.,TRBD1,TRBV7-2,TRBJ1-2
CATSRGEETQYF,TGTGCCACCAGCAGGGGGGAAGAGACCCAGTACTTC,many,.,TRBV15,TRBJ2-5
CASSSSRGDGYTF,TGTGCCAGCAGCTCCTCACGAGGGGATGGCTACACCTTC,many,.,TRBV7-9,TRBJ1-2
CSVASTGPYNEQFF,TGCAGCGTGGCCTCTACGGGACCCTACAATGAGCAGTTCTTC,.,.,TRBV29-1,TRBJ2-1
CASSQEGQGLISNQPQHF,TGCGCCAGCAGCCAAGAAGGGCAGGGTTTGATCAGCAATCAGCCCCAGCATTTT,.,.,TRBV5-4,TRBJ1-5
CSARGLENTEAFF,TGCAGTGCTAGAGGGTTGGAAAACACTGAAGCTTTCTTT,many,.,TRBV20-1,TRBJ1-1
CASSRGQDSYEQYF,TGTGCCAGCAGTCGTGGACAGGACTCCTACGAGCAGTACTTC,many,TRBD1,TRBV7-9,TRBJ2-7
CASGTANTEAFF,TGTGCCAGCGGGACGGCAAACACTGAAGCTTTCTTT,many,.,TRBV2,TRBJ1-1
CASRKTANTGELFF,TGCGCCAGCAGAAAGACAGCGAACACCGGGGAGCTGTTTTTT,many,.,TRBV10-1,TRBJ2-2
CSVEYPGGYEQYF,TGCAGCGTTGAATACCCGGGGGGCTACGAGCAGTACTTC,few,TRBD2,TRBV29-1,TRBJ2-7
CSARMGRMDSPLHF,TGCAGTGCTAGAATGGGGAGGATGGATTCACCCCTCCACTTT,many,.,TRBV20-1,TRBJ1-6
CSARDPRTSETQYF,TGCAGTGCTAGAGATCCGAGGACGTCGGAGACCCAGTACTTC,.,.,TRBV20-1,TRBJ2-5
CASSLEGEGYTF,TGCGCCAGCAGCTTGGAAGGGGAGGGCTACACCTTC,many,.,TRBV5-1,TRBJ1-2
CASGREMNTEAFF,TGTGCTAGTGGCAGGGAAATGAACACTGAAGCTTTCTTT,few,.,TRBV12-5,TRBJ1-1
CAWRLQGRSNYGYTF,TGTGCCTGGAGACTCCAGGGGAGGTCCAACTATGGCTACACCTTC,few,.,TRBV29-1,TRBJ1-2
CASSFQGRGNTEAFF,TGTGCCAGCAGTTTCCAGGGGAGGGGGAACACTGAAGCTTTCTTT,few,.,TRBV2,TRBJ1-1
CASTTGGSLSGYEQYF,TGTGCCAGCACCACGGGGGGGTCTCTCAGCGGATACGAGCAGTACTTC,few,TRBD2,TRBV5-6,TRBJ2-7
CASSLEGAGADRNQPQHF,TGTGCCAGCAGCTTAGAAGGCGCGGGGGCAGATAGGAATCAGCCCCAGCATTTT,.,.,TRBV7-9,TRBJ1-5
CASRSQGTSYEQYF,TGTGCCAGCAGGTCCCAGGGGACATCCTACGAGCAGTACTTC,.,.,TRBV10-3,TRBJ2-7